The T cell receptor beta chain described here comes from a study of PD-L1 blockade in urothelial cancer. On the study more broadly: Blood was subjected to analysis at 3 weeks (second dose) and 6 weeks following treatment start. Specimens of blood held a median count of approximately 150,000 T cells.

Time point: pretreatment peripheral blood. Patients had urothelial carcinoma that was locally advanced or metastatic. Method: immunoSEQ multiplex PCR; TCRdb's copy keeps in-frame clones and lacks some. The repertoire holds 38,000 or so clones, with about 85% as singletons. On this clone: Its antigen is undetermined.

The CDR3 has 14 residues. Germline assignment: CDR1 SNHLY and CDR2 FYNNEI. V lost 4 bases and J lost 4, with 13 bases in between. Study results and limitations: When measured at 3 weeks, tumor-associated blood clones expanded more in durable-benefit patients.

The material was PBMCs, obtained around atezolizumab (anti-PD-L1) treatment. The V gene is TRBV2, the J gene TRBJ2-5, with D uncertain. The origin of this receptor is a man of 80 years or more with urothelial cancer. CDR3 sequence: CASSAALIPETQYF. The CDR3, as DNA: TGTGCCAGCAGTGCCGCTCTAATCCCAGAGACCCAGTACTTC.